Listed here is a single TCR beta chain. The source of the sample is a study of blood T cell repertoires in COVID-19. In the study overall: T cells, B-cell-depleted T cells, or PBMCs provided the cDNA or gDNA that served as material.

CDR1 LNHDA and CDR2 SQIVND come from the germline V gene (reference sequence). The V gene end was trimmed by 1 base and the J gene end by 7 bases; junction bases not matched to a gene: 4. This CDR3 comprises 15 residues. Libraries were prepared by immunoSEQ multiplex PCR; TCRdb keeps only in-frame clonotypes and omits some of them. The sample records about 16,000 clones, around nine tenths being singletons. This chain joins TRBV19 and TRBJ2-4; 10 nucleotides line up with TRBD2. This clonotype was obtained from a woman of 80 years or more with COVID-19, enrolled during active disease. The sample consisted of peripheral blood. The CDR3 nucleotides are TGTGCCAGTAGTATAGGAGAAGCGGGAGGGAACATTCAGTACTTC. It codes for CASSIGEAGGNIQYF.